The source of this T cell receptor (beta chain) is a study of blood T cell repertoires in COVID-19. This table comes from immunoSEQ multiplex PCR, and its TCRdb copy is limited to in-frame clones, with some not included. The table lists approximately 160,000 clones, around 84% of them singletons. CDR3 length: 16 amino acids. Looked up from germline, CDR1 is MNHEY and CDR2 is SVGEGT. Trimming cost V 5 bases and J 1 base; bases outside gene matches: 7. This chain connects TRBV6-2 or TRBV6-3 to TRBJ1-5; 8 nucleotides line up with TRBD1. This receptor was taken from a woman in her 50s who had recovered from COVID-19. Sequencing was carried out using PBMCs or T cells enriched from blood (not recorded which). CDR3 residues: CASSNLGQGSNQPQHF. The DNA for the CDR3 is TGTGCCAGCAGTAATCTAGGACAGGGAAGCAATCAGCCCCAGCATTTT.